This T cell receptor beta chain is from a study of regulatory T cells in long-lasting Graves disease. The ends were cut back, 4 bases at V and 9 bases at J, with 20 bases in the middle. There are 15 residues in the CDR3. Germline CDR1 and CDR2: MNHGY and SVAAGI. Time point indicated: newly diagnosed GD, antithyroid drugs for less than 3 months. PBMCs provided the RNA from which the TCR library was made. CDR3 regions were amplified by Arm-PCR using iRepertoire HTBI primers to build TCR beta libraries. A single record per CDR3 protein comes from TCRdb applying MiXCR to the multiplex PCR reads. The table records roughly 380,000 distinct CDR3 sequences, around 15% of them present only once. This clonotype has only one observation. Antigen unknown. General study results and limits: Those with persistent disease had in common more public clonotypes (more than 2,500) than new patients (approximately 990). Patients with persistent Graves' had lower TCR diversity than newly diagnosed patients.

This chain joins TRBV6-9 and TRBJ2-3; tentatively, D is TRBD2 (6 bases). The source was peripheral blood mononuclear cells (PBMCs), collected at new diagnosis, from a patient treated with antithyroid drugs. This TCR derives from a female donor with Graves disease. The CDR3 reads CASSSSGPSGHTQYF. Written as DNA, the CDR3 is TGTGCCAGCAGTTCCTCGGGACCCAGCGGGCACACGCAGTATTTT.